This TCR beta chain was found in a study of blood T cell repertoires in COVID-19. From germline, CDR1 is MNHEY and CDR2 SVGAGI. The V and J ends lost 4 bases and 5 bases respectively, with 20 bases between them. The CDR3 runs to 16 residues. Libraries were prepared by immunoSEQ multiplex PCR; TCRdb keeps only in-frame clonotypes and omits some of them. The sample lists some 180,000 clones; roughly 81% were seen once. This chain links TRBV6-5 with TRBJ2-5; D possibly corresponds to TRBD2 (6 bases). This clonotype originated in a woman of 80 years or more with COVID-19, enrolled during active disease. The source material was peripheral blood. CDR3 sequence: CASSSPGPTAGETQYF. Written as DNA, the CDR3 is TGTGCCAGCAGTTCCCCGGGACCCACCGCGGGGGAGACCCAGTACTTC.